The entry below describes one T cell receptor beta chain. Antigen unknown. This sample was included in a study of Graves' ophthalmopathy and Graves' hyperthyroidism. Points from the study as a whole: In blood appeared most of the expanded thyroid clonotypes whose frequency exceeded 0.001.

The authors amplified TCR beta CDR3 regions from RNA transcripts. First-round RT-PCR relied on HTBI primers, and a second-round multiplex PCR came next. TCRdb ran MiXCR on the multiplex PCR reads and lists one entry per CDR3 protein. Among about 660,000 distinct CDR3 sequences listed, approximately 39% were seen once. Patients were diagnosed from clinical symptoms, serum thyroxine, TRAb, thyroid ultrasound and orbital computed tomography. The source is an adult man with Graves' ophthalmopathy. The sequencing input was peripheral blood.

In DNA, the CDR3 is TGTGCCAGCAGTGAGGACGGCCCGGGCGAAGCTTTCTTT. Translated: CASSEDGPGEAFF. This chain links TRBV25-1 with TRBJ1-1; D remains unclear. The CDR3 spans 13 residues. V shed 3 bases and J shed 8 bases, with 13 bases lying between them. CDR1 MGHDK and CDR2 SYGVNS come from the germline V gene. The full variable domain, with the rest looked up from reference TRBV25-1 and TRBJ1-1, is EADIYQTPRYLVIGTGKKITLECSQTMGHDKMYWYQQDPGMELHLIHYSYGVNSTEKGDLSSESTVSRIRTEHFPLTLESARPSHTSQYLCASSEDGPGEAFFGQGTRLTVV.